This note documents a single T cell receptor beta chain sequence. Trimming at V came to 2 bases and at J to 6 bases, leaving 10 bases not matched to a gene. The CDR3 sequence is 16 residues long. The V gene's germline CDR1 is LNHDA and CDR2 SQIVND (reference sequence). Seattle patient enrollment occurred during active infection, with longitudinal follow-up thereafter. Per the study methods: Counts of nucleated cells, estimated from reference gene primer amplification, were obtained. The repertoire was sequenced with immunoSEQ multiplex PCR; TCRdb's copy has only in-frame clones and lacks some. The DNA gave D and trimming, while V, J and clone size come from that table. The sample consists of some 200,000 clones, roughly 76% of them appearing once. These data originate in a study of blood T cell repertoires in COVID-19. Study at large: Acute and convalescent COVID-19 specimens originated in the United States, Italy and Spain. T cells, B-cell-depleted T cells, or PBMCs supplied cDNA or gDNA.

The source of this sequence is a woman of 80 years or more with COVID-19, enrolled during active disease. The J gene is TRBJ2-5, the V gene TRBV19, with 9 positions matching TRBD1. What was sequenced was peripheral blood. The CDR3 reads CASSINGDRVVKTQYF. CDR3 in DNA: TGTGCCAGTAGTATAAATGGGGACAGGGTAGTGAAGACCCAGTACTTC.